The source of this T cell receptor beta chain is a study of regulatory T cells in long-lasting Graves disease. As to time point: newly diagnosed GD, antithyroid drugs for less than 3 months. Following extraction of RNA from PBMCs, that RNA was used to make the TCR library. This CDR3 region has 16 residues. V dropped 6 bases and J dropped 7; count of bases not matched to a gene: 10. Germline-derived CDR1 and CDR2 are MNHNS and SASEGT. In building TCR beta libraries, iRepertoire HTBI primers were used together with Arm-PCR of CDR3 regions. Using its own MiXCR run on the multiplex PCR reads, TCRdb lists one record per CDR3 protein. The sample contains around 420,000 distinct CDR3 sequences, over 12% of which appear only once. This clonotype appeared a few times. The same data also went into a second study, on T cells in Graves' hyperthyroidism and ophthalmopathy.

This TCR came from a woman aged 40 to 50 with Graves disease. The chain has TRBV6-1 and TRBJ1-4, with TRBD1 matching over 11 bases. Here the sequenced sample was peripheral blood mononuclear cells (PBMCs), taken at new diagnosis, from a patient treated with antithyroid drugs. CDR3 sequence: CASRTGTGGFGEKLFF. The CDR3, as DNA: TGTGCCAGCAGAACCGGGACAGGGGGTTTTGGTGAAAAACTGTTTTTT.